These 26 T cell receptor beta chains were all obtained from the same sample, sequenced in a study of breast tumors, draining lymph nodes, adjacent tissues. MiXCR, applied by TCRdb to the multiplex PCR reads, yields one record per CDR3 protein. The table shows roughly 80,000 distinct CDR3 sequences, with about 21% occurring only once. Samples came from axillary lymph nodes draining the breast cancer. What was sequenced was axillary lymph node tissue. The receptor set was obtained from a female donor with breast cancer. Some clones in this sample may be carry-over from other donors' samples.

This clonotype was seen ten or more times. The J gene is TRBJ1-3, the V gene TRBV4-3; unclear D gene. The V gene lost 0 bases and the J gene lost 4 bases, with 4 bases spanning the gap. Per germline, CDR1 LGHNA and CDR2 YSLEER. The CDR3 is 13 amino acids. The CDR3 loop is CASSQESGNTIYF. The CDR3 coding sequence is TGCGCCAGCAGCCAAGAATCAGGAAACACCATATATTTT.

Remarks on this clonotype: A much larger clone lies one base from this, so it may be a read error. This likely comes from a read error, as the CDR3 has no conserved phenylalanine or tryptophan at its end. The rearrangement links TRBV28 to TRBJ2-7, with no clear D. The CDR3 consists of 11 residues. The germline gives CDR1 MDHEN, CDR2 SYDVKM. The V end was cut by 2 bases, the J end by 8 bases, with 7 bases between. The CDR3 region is CASSLEEKQYL. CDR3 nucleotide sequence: TGTGCCAGCAGTTTAGAGGAAAAGCAGTACCTC.

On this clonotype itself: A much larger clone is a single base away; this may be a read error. The CDR3 loop reads CASSPFSGHKQYF. The CDR3 region has the DNA TGTGCCAGCAGTCCTTTCAGCGGCCACAAGCAGTACTTC. The chain combines TRBV28 with TRBJ2-7; a weak D match, TRBD2 (5 bases). Germline V gives CDR1 MDHEN, CDR2 SYDVKM. This CDR3 is built from 13 residues. With 5 bases removed from V and 8 bases from J, the gap between germline ends came to 16 bases. The full variable domain, in which reference TRBV28 and TRBJ2-7 provide the parts outside the CDR3, is DVKVTQSSRYLVKRTGEKVFLECVQDMDHENMFWYRQDPGLGLRLIYFSYDVKMKEKGDIPEGYSVSREKKERFSLILESASTNQTSMYLCASSPFSGHKQYFGPGTRLTVT.

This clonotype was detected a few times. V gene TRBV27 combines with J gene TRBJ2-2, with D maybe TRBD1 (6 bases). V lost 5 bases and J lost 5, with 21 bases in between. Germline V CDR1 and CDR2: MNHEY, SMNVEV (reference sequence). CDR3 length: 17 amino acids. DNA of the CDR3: TGTGCCAGCAGTCCCCTCTGGGGGCGGGCGCGGACCGGGGAGCTGTTTTTT. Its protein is CASSPLWGRARTGELFF.

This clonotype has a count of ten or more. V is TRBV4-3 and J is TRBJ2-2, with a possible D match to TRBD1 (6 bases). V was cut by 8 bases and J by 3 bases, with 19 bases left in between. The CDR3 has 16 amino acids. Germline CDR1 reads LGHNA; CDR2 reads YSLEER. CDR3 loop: CASSVVLGTYTGELFF. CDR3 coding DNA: TGCGCCAGCTCCGTCGTGTTGGGGACATACACCGGGGAGCTGTTTTTT.

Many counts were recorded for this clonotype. The CDR3 bases are TGCGCCAGCAGCCAAACGAGGGGAAGCTCCTACGAGCAGTACTTC. Amino acid sequence: CASSQTRGSSYEQYF. This rearrangement joins TRBV4-3 to TRBJ2-7, with D perhaps being TRBD1 or TRBD2 (5 bases each). Germline V CDR1 and CDR2: LGHNA, YSLEER. The CDR3 runs 15 residues. V was shortened by 2 bases and J by 0 bases, with 11 bases between the two germline ends.

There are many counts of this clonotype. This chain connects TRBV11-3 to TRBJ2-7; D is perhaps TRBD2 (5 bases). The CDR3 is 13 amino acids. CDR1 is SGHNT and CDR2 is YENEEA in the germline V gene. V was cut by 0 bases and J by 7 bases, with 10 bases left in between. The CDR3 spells CASSLDRRGEQYF. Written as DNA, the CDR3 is TGTGCCAGCAGCTTAGACAGGAGAGGGGAGCAGTACTTC.

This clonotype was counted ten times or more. CDR3 amino acids: CASSLAGTRLDTQYF. Written as DNA, the CDR3 is TGCGCCAGCAGCTTGGCGGGGACTAGATTAGATACGCAGTATTTT. The genes are TRBV5-1 and TRBJ2-3, with 8 nucleotides matching TRBD2. CDR3 length equals 15 residues. Germline values: CDR1 SGHRS, CDR2 YFSETQ. Unmatched junction bases numbered 5, after V lost 0 bases and J lost 5 bases.

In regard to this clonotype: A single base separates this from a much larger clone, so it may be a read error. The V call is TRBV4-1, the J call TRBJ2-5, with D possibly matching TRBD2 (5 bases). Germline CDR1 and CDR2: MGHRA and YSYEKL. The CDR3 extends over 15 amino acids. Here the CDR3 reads CASGQEYEGLETQYF. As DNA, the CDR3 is TGCGCCAGCGGCCAAGAATATGAGGGTTTGGAGACCCAGTACTTC.

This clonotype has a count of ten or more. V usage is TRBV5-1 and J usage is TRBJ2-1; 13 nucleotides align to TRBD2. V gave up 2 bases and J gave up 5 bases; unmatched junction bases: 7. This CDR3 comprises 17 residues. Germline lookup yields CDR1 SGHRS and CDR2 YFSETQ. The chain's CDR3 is CASSLILAGGPNNEQFF. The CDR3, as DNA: TGCGCCAGCAGCTTAATACTAGCGGGAGGGCCTAACAATGAGCAGTTCTTC. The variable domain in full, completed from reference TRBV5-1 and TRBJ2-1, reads KAGVTQTPRYLIKTRGQQVTLSCSPISGHRSVSWYQQTPGQGLQFLFEYFSETQRNKGNFPGRFSGRQFSNSRSEMNVSTLELGDSALYLCASSLILAGGPNNEQFFGPGTRLTVL.

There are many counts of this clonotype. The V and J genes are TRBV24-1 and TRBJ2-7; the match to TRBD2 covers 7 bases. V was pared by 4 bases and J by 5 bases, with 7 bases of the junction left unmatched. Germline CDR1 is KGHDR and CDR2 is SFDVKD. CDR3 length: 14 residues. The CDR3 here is CATSEGGSLDEQYF. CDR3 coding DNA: TGTGCCACCAGTGAGGGCGGGAGTCTCGACGAGCAGTACTTC.

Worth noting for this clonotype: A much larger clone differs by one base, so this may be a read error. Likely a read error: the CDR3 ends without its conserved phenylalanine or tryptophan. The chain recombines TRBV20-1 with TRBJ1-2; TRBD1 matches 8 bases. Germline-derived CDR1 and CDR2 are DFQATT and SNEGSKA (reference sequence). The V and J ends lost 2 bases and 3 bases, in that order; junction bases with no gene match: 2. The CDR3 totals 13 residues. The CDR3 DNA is TGCAGTGCTAGACAGGGGGCGGACTATGGCTACACCCTC. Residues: CSARQGADYGYTL.

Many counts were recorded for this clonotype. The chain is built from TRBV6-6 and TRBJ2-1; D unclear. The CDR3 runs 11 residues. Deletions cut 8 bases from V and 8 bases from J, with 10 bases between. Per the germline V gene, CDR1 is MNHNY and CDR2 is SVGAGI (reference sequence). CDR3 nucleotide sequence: TGTGCCAGCTCGGACGGATATGAGCAGTTCTTC. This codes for CASSDGYEQFF.

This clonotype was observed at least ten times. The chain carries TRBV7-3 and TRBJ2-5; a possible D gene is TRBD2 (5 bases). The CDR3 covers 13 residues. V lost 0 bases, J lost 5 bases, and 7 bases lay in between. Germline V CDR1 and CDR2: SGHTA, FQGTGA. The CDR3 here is CASSLTPGETQYF. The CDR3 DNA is TGTGCCAGCAGCTTAACCCCGGGGGAGACCCAGTACTTC.

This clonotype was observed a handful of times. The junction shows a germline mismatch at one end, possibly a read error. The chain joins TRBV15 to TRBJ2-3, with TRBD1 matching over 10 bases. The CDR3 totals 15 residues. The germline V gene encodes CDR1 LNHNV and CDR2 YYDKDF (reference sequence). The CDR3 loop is CVTSRQGAGTDTQYF. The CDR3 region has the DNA TGTGTCACCAGCAGACAGGGGGCGGGTACAGATACGCAGTATTTT.

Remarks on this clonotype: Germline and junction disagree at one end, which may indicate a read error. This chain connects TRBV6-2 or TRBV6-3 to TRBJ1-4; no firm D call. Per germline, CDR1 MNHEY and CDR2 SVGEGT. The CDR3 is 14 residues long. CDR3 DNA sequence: TGTGCCAGCAGATACTCGGGAGTTAATGAAAAACCGTTTTTT. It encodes CASRYSGVNEKPFF.

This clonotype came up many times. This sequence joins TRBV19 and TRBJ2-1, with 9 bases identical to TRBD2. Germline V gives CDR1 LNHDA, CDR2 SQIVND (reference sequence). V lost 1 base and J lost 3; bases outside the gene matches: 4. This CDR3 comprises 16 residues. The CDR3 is CASSIGASGNYNEQFF. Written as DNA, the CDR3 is TGTGCCAGTAGTATAGGGGCTAGCGGGAACTACAATGAGCAGTTCTTC.

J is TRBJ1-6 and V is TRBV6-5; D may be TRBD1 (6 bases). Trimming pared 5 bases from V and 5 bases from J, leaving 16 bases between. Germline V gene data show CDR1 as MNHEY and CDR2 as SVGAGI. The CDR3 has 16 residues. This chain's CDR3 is CASSGGQNRNNSPLHF. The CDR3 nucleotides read TGTGCCAGCAGTGGGGGGCAGAATAGAAATAATTCACCCCTCCACTTT.

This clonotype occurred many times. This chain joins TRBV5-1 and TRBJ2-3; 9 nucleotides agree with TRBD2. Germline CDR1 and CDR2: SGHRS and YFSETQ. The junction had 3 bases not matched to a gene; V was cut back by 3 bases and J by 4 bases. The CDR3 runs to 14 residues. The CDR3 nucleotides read TGCGCCAGCAGCTCCGGGACTAGCCCAGATACGCAGTATTTT. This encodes CASSSGTSPDTQYF.

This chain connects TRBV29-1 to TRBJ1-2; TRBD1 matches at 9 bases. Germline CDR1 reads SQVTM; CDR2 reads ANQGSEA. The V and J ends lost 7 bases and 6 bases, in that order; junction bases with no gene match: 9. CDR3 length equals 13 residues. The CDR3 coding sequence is TGCAGCGGGACCCTCCGGGACAGGGATGGCTACACCTTC. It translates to CSGTLRDRDGYTF.

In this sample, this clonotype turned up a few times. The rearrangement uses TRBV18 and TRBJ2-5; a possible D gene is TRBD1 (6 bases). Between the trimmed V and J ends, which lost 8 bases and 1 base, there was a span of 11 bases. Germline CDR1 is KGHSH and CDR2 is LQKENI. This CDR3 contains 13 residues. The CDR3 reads CASARTVQETQYF. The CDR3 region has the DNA TGTGCCAGCGCTCGGACAGTCCAAGAGACCCAGTACTTC.

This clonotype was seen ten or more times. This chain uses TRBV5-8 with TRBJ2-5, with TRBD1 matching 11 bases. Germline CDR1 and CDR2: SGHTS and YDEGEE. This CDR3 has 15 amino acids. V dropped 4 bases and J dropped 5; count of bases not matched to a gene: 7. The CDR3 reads CASSQRTGGVETQYF. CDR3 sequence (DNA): TGTGCCAGCAGCCAACGGACAGGGGGCGTTGAGACCCAGTACTTC.

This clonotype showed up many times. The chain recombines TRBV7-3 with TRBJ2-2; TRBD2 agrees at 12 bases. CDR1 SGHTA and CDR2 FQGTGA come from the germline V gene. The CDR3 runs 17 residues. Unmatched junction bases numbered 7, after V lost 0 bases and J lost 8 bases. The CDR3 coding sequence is TGTGCCAGCAGCTTAACTCCCGGACTAGCGGGACAAGGGGAGCTGTTTTTT. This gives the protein CASSLTPGLAGQGELFF.

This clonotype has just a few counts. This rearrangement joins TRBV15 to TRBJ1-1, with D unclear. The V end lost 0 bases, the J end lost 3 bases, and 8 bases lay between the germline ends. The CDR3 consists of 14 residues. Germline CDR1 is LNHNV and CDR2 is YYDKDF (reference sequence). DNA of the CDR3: TGTGCCACCAGCAGAGATTCGACCGACACTGAAGCTTTCTTT. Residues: CATSRDSTDTEAFF.

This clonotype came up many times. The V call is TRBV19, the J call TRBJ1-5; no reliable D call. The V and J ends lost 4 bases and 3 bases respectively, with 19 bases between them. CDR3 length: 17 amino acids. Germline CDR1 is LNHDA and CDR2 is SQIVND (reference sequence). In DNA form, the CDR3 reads TGTGCCAGTAGTAGTATAACGCTTTCCGGACCCAATCAGCCCCAGCATTTT. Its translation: CASSSITLSGPNQPQHF.

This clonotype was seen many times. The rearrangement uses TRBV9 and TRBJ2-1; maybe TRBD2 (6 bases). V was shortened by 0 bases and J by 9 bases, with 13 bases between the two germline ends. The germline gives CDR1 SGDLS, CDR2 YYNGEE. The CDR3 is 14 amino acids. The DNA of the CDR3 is TGTGCCAGCAGCGTAGTTGGGACGGAGGGTGAGCAGTTCTTC. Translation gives CASSVVGTEGEQFF.